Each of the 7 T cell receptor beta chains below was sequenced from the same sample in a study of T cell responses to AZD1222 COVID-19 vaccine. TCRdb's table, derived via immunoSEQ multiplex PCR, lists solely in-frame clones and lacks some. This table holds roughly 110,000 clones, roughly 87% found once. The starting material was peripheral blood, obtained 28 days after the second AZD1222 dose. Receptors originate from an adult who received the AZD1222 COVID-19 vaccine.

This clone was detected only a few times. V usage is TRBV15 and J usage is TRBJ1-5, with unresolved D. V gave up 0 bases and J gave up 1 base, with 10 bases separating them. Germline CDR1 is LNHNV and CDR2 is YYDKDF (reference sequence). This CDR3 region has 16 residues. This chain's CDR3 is CATSREGVGSNQPQHF. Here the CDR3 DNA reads TGTGCCACCAGCAGAGAAGGCGTTGGGAGCAATCAGCCCCAGCATTTT.

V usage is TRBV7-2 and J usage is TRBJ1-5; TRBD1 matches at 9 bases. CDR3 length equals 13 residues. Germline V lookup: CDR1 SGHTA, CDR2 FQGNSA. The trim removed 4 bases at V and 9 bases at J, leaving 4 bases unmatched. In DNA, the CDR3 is TGTGCCAGCAGCTCCCAACAGGGGGCGCCCCAGCATTTT. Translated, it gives CASSSQQGAPQHF.

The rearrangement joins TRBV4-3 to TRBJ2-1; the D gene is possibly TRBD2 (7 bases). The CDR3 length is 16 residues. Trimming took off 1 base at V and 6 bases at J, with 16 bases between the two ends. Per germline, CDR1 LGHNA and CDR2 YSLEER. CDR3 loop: CASSQGVRGGFNEQFF. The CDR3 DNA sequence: TGCGCCAGCAGCCAAGGGGTAAGGGGGGGATTCAATGAGCAGTTCTTC.

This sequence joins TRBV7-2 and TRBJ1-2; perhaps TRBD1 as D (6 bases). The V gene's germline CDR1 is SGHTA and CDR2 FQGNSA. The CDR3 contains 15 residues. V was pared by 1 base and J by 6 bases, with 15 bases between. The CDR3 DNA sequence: TGTGCCAGCAGCTTAGGGTTGGGGGCCGAAGATGGCTACACCTTC. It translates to CASSLGLGAEDGYTF.

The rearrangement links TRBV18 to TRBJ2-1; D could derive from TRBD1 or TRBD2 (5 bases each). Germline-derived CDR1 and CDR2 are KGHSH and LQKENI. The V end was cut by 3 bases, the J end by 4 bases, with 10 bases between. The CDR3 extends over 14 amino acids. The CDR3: CASSPLGEYNEQFF. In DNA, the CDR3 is TGTGCCAGCTCACCCTTGGGGGAGTACAATGAGCAGTTCTTC. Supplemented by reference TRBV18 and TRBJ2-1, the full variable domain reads NAGVMQNPRHLVRRRGQEARLRCSPMKGHSHVYWYRQLPEEGLKFMVYLQKENIIDESGMPKERFSAEFPKEGPSILRIQQVVRGDSAAYFCASSPLGEYNEQFFGPGTRLTVL.

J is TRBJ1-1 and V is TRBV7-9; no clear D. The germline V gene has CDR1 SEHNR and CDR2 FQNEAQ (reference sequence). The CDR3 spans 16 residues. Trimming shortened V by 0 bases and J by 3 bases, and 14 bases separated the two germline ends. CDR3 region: CASSLAIRVGDTEAFF. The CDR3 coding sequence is TGTGCCAGCAGCTTAGCAATTCGGGTCGGGGACACTGAAGCTTTCTTT.

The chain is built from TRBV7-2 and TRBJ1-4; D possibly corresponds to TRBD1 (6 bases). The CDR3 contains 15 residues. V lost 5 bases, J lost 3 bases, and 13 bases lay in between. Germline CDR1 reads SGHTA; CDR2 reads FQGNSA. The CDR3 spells CASSARQVANEKLFF. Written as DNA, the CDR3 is TGTGCCAGCAGCGCAAGACAGGTCGCTAATGAAAAACTGTTTTTT.